The entry below gives a single T cell receptor (beta chain) sequence along with its context. The data originate from a study of blood T cell repertoires in COVID-19. Study details: Acute and convalescent COVID-19 specimens originated in the United States, Italy and Spain.

From germline, CDR1 is MGHRA and CDR2 YSYEKL. After removal of 2 bases from V and 4 bases from J, the junction contained 6 bases not matched to a gene. The CDR3 runs 16 residues. Here immunoSEQ multiplex PCR was the method, and the copy in TCRdb shows in-frame clones only, minus some. This sample yields about 200,000 clones, of which about 90% are seen a single time; 0.75% to 0.9% belongs to the top ten. The sample consisted of peripheral blood. This TCR was recovered from a woman in her seventies with acute or convalescent COVID-19. This chain uses TRBV4-1 with TRBJ1-5; 9 bases match TRBD1. CDR3 region: CASSQSTGGKNQPQHF. The CDR3 bases are TGCGCCAGCAGCCAATCGACAGGGGGTAAGAATCAGCCCCAGCATTTT.